This TCR beta chain comes out of a study of cytomegalovirus exposure and HLA in healthy donors. Study results and limitations: Among donors in an Asian-associated ancestry cluster, a later analysis reportedly found fewer N-insertions than the roughly 700-donor mean. The study listed 164 cytomegalovirus-associated TCR beta chains. In a later analysis, most CMV-associated TCR beta chains appeared HLA-restricted. Later analysis identified several of the most significant clusters that appeared linked to common viral pathogens.

In the case of this clone: The antigen is not known.

PCR involved 60 Vbeta and 13 Jbeta primers. The method was immunoSEQ multiplex PCR; TCRdb's version includes in-frame clones alone and lacks a portion of them. The record lists over 110,000 clones, of which the ten most abundant hold about 0.96%. Trimming at V came to 1 base and at J to 6 bases, leaving 7 bases not matched to a gene. This CDR3 comprises 15 residues. Germline V gene data show CDR1 as LGHNT and CDR2 as FRNRAP. Sequencing input: PBMCs. The V call is TRBV12-5, the J call TRBJ2-3; 7 nucleotides line up with TRBD1. This TCR came from a male donor in good health and CMV-seronegative. CDR3 sequence: CASGLGRGTGDTQYF. In nucleotides, the CDR3 is TGTGCTAGTGGTTTGGGCAGGGGGACCGGGGATACGCAGTATTTT.